This TCR beta chain emerged from a study of blood T cell repertoires in COVID-19. Background on the study: Italy, Spain and the United States were the sources of the convalescent and acute COVID-19 samples. Nucleic acid was either cDNA or gDNA, and it came from T cells, B-cell-depleted T cells, or PBMCs.

A Seattle source enrolled patients during active infection and followed them longitudinally. In the study's own analysis: Estimation of nucleated cell counts was performed using reference gene primer amplification. Assay: immunoSEQ multiplex PCR; the TCRdb copy retains only in-frame clones and omits some. D and trimming were read from the DNA, whereas the V and J calls and clone size are those reported in that table. The sample lists roughly 200,000 clones, nearly 90% seen once, with roughly a sixth in the top ten. Source material: peripheral blood. The TCR sequence derives from a man between 50 and 59 years old with COVID-19, enrolled during active disease.

The CDR3 DNA is TGTGCCAGCTCACCTTCTGTCCAGGGGGCGTCTGGAAACACCATATATTTT. Translated: CASSPSVQGASGNTIYF. The chain employs TRBV18 and TRBJ1-3, with TRBD1 matching 8 bases. The CDR3 extends over 17 amino acids. Per the germline V gene, CDR1 is KGHSH and CDR2 is LQKENI. V trimming: 3 bases; J trimming: 1 base; junction bases outside the gene matches: 8.